This record looks at one TCR beta chain sequence and its context. Its antigen is not identified. The record originates from a study of cytomegalovirus exposure and HLA in healthy donors. Primers included in the PCR were 60 Vbeta and 13 Jbeta primers. This table comes from immunoSEQ multiplex PCR, and its TCRdb copy is limited to in-frame clones, with some not included. The sample holds some 120,000 clones, about 81% seen once. Whole-study findings and limits: For most subjects, TCR beta sequences were reported to predict HLA-A and HLA-B alleles with accuracy. CMV serostatus was the only immune exposure information that was available. Reports showed the classifier diagnosing cytomegalovirus status with high specificity and sensitivity. Researchers reported in a later analysis that a missense DCLRE1C variant was tied to TCR beta V- and J-gene trimming.

From germline, CDR1 is SGHDN and CDR2 FVKESK. Germline trimming cut 3 bases from V and 1 base from J; bases unmatched to any gene: 7. This CDR3 has 17 amino acids. This sequence originates from a woman aged 25 to 39 in good health and CMV-seronegative. The material sequenced was PBMCs. This sequence joins TRBV14 and TRBJ2-3, with 10 bases that match TRBD2. CDR3 region: CASSHNIGTSGTDTQYF. DNA for the CDR3: TGTGCCAGCAGCCATAATATAGGGACTAGCGGCACAGATACGCAGTATTTT. The full variable domain, with the rest looked up from reference TRBV14 and TRBJ2-3, is EAGVTQFPSHSVIEKGQTVTLRCDPISGHDNLYWYRRVMGKEIKFLLHFVKESKQDESGMPNNRFLAERTGGTYSTLKVQPAELEDSGVYFCASSHNIGTSGTDTQYFGPGTRLTVL.